The clone carrying this T cell receptor (beta chain) was recorded many times. These data are taken from a study of molecular identifiers for immune sequencing clone quantification. The V gene end was trimmed by 4 bases and the J gene end by 5 bases; junction bases not matched to a gene: 3. Germline V CDR1 and CDR2: MGHRA, YSYEKL. This CDR3 is built from 15 residues. TCRdb re-derived calls from the PCR reads in MiXCR, one entry per CDR3 protein. The sample has roughly 300,000 distinct CDR3 sequences, roughly a quarter seen once; the top ten hold 0.65% to 0.95%. This rearrangement joins TRBV4-1 to TRBJ2-7; TRBD2 matches at 15 bases. The receptor's source is a human donor in good health. Some libraries in this study had Jurkat cell RNA spiked in. Sequencing input: naive CD8+ T cells from blood, with Jurkat cell RNA spiked in. The subset is: FACS-sorted CD8+CD4-CCR7+CD45RA+ naive T cells. In DNA form, the CDR3 reads TGCGCCAGCAGCCCTGGACTAGCGGGGGGGAACGAGCAGTACTTC. Protein: CASSPGLAGGNEQYF.